The sequence of this T cell receptor beta chain was determined in a study of T cell repertoires in cytomegalovirus infection. In TCRdb, the reads were re-called with MiXCR into one record per CDR3 protein. The sample lists about 120,000 distinct CDR3 sequences, around 31% seen once, with 40% to 45% in the top ten. V lost 6 bases and J 0 bases, leaving 18 bases between the germline ends. The CDR3 runs 16 residues. The germline V gene encodes CDR1 MNHEY and CDR2 SVGEGT. There are a few counts of this clonotype. Its target is unknown. The receptor comes from a human donor in good health (CMV status not recorded). Some clones in this sample may be carry-over from other donors' samples. V usage is TRBV6-2 or TRBV6-3 and J usage is TRBJ2-7; the D gene is possibly TRBD1 (8 bases). The sequenced sample was CD8+ T cells from cultured PBMCs, obtained from culture after CMV antigen stimulation. CDR3 amino acids: CASSPGGQAVSYEQYF. The CDR3 nucleotides are TGTGCCAGCAGCCCGGGGGGACAGGCCGTCTCCTACGAGCAGTACTTC.